Presented here are 2 T cell receptor beta chains from one specimen sequenced in a study of Ad26.COV2.S vaccination and SARS-CoV-2 variants. Data came from immunoSEQ multiplex PCR; TCRdb stores just in-frame clones and leaves some out. The sample lists a few hundred thousand clones, more than 75% occurring once. As for treatment: roughly 19 received Ad26.COV2.S at low or high dose, single or two shots; 5 received placebo; per-sample allocation not given. The study sampled participants on day 63 after the first vaccine or placebo injection. The source was peripheral blood, collected in a trial of Ad26.COV2.S vaccine versus placebo. These receptors came from a person aged 18-65 years who received the Ad26.COV2.S COVID-19 vaccine or a placebo.

The rearrangement joins TRBV4-3 to TRBJ2-2; the D gene could be TRBD1 or TRBD2 (5 bases each). This CDR3 is built from 16 residues. Germline loops: CDR1 LGHNA, CDR2 YSLEER. V dropped 1 base and J dropped 4 bases, with 13 bases sitting between them. Written as DNA, the CDR3 is TGCGCCAGCAGCCAAGGGGCCGGGGCCGCCACCGGGGAGCTGTTTTTT. Protein sequence: CASSQGAGAATGELFF.

V gene TRBV7-3 combines with J gene TRBJ1-1, with D maybe TRBD1 (5 bases). Germline V CDR1 and CDR2: SGHTA, FQGTGA. This CDR3 region has 14 residues. V was clipped by 5 bases and J by 3 bases, with 13 bases between them. The CDR3 DNA sequence: TGTGCCAGCAGCCCCGGGACGCCATACACTGAAGCTTTCTTT. Amino acid sequence: CASSPGTPYTEAFF.